This TCR beta chain was obtained from a study of regulatory T cells in long-lasting Graves disease. Broader study findings: Patients with persistent Graves' had lower TCR diversity than newly diagnosed patients.

Through Arm-PCR of CDR3 regions and iRepertoire HTBI primers, TCR beta libraries were built. TCRdb independently ran MiXCR on the multiplex PCR reads; one entry per CDR3 protein. The sample lists a few hundred thousand distinct CDR3 sequences; about 10% were seen once. There are many counts of this clonotype. The antigen remains undetermined. J was trimmed by 7 bases and V by 4 bases; bases with no gene match: 10. CDR1 ENHRY and CDR2 SYGVKD come from the germline V gene. This CDR3 has 17 residues. Time point meaning: newly diagnosed GD, antithyroid drugs for less than 3 months. RNA extracted from PBMCs served as the sequencing template. This same sample was also taken into another study, of T cells in Graves' hyperthyroidism and ophthalmopathy. That source adds: The HTBI primer set served for first-round RT-PCR of the TCR CDR3.

The source was peripheral blood mononuclear cells (PBMCs), collected at new diagnosis, from a patient treated with antithyroid drugs. This receptor was taken from a woman under 30 with Graves disease. The J gene is TRBJ2-3, the V gene TRBV10-3, with TRBD2 identical over 14 bases. CDR3 coding DNA: TGTGCCATCAGTGTTGGGACTAGCGGGAGCGATGCAAATACGCAGTATTTT. Protein: CAISVGTSGSDANTQYF.